This entry lists 9 T cell receptor beta chains sequenced from one sample in a study of CD8+ T cells in alopecia areata. Extracted RNA was reverse transcribed, and the resulting cDNA served as sequencing template. Produced via immunoSEQ multiplex PCR; TCRdb's table is partial and in-frame only. The data contain around 190,000 clones, more than 50% of them singletons. Specimen: CD8+ T cells sorted from blood. The receptors here all came from a human donor in good health.

The chain has TRBV6-5 and TRBJ1-1; 8 bases map to TRBD1. The V gene's germline CDR1 is MNHEY and CDR2 SVGAGI. This CDR3 comprises 13 residues. With V trimmed by 8 bases and J by 4 bases, 6 bases remained unmatched. CDR3 protein: CASGPDRGTEAFF. The CDR3 bases are TGTGCCAGCGGCCCCGACAGGGGCACTGAAGCTTTCTTT.

This sequence joins TRBV4-1 and TRBJ2-7; 10 bases line up with TRBD2. The CDR3 covers 14 residues. After removal of 4 bases from V and 5 bases from J, the junction contained 5 bases not matched to a gene. CDR1 and CDR2 (germline): MGHRA, YSYEKL. CDR3 sequence reads: CASSPGLASDEQYF. CDR3 coding DNA: TGCGCCAGCAGCCCGGGACTAGCGTCCGACGAGCAGTACTTC.

This clone was observed a few times. J is TRBJ1-5 and V is TRBV4-1; the match to TRBD1 covers 11 bases. The CDR3 covers 18 residues. Germline trimming cut 3 bases from V and 1 base from J; bases unmatched to any gene: 8. Germline V gives CDR1 MGHRA, CDR2 YSYEKL. The chain's CDR3 is CASSQGTGGKRSNQPQHF. CDR3 nucleotide sequence: TGCGCCAGCAGCCAGGGGACAGGGGGTAAGAGGAGCAATCAGCCCCAGCATTTT.

The chain joins TRBV5-6 to TRBJ1-2; TRBD1 matches 8 bases. CDR3 length equals 17 residues. In germline, CDR1 is SGHDT, CDR2 YYEEEE. V shed 7 bases, J shed 4 bases, and the junction held 18 bases outside the gene matches. In nucleotides, the CDR3 is TGTGCCAGCTCCAACTTGTTGGCAGGGGGCTGGAGCTATGGCTACACCTTC. It translates to CASSNLLAGGWSYGYTF.

This clone was observed a few times. V gene TRBV13 combines with J gene TRBJ1-6; 7 bases match TRBD1. Germline CDR1 reads PRHDT; CDR2 reads FYEKMQ (reference sequence). Trimming removed 5 bases from V and 7 bases from J; junction bases left unmatched: 8. The CDR3 totals 15 residues. CDR3 protein: CASSTRQGWNSPLHF. The CDR3 region has the DNA TGTGCCAGCAGCACCCGACAGGGATGGAATTCACCCCTCCACTTT.

The CDR3 reads CATIDGGGGSTEAFF. CDR3 DNA sequence: TGTGCCACCATCGACGGAGGGGGAGGAAGCACTGAAGCTTTCTTT. The J gene is TRBJ1-1, the V gene TRBV15; possible D gene TRBD1, 6 bases. The germline V gene has CDR1 LNHNV and CDR2 YYDKDF (reference sequence). The germline V and J ends were trimmed by 7 bases and 4 bases, with 19 bases remaining between them. CDR3 length: 15 amino acids. Based on the CDR3 plus reference TRBV15 and TRBJ1-1, the full variable domain is DAMVIQNPRYQVTQFGKPVTLSCSQTLNHNVMYWYQQKSSQAPKLLFHYYDKDFNNEADTPDNFQSRRPNTSFCFLDIRSPGLGDTAMYLCATIDGGGGSTEAFFGQGTRLTVV.

V gene TRBV6-5 combines with J gene TRBJ2-5; no firm D call. CDR3 length equals 16 residues. V lost 0 bases and J lost 2, with 13 bases in between. Germline assignment: CDR1 MNHEY and CDR2 SVGAGI. The chain's CDR3 is CASSYSGRSKQETQYF. The CDR3 bases are TGTGCCAGCAGTTACTCGGGCAGGAGTAAACAAGAGACCCAGTACTTC.

This clone was seen just once. The CDR3 protein is CASSLAEPGLGIDTQYF. CDR3 coding DNA: TGCGCCAGCAGCTTGGCGGAGCCGGGACTCGGAATCGATACGCAGTATTTT. J is TRBJ2-3 and V is TRBV5-1; D perhaps matches TRBD2 (6 bases). Germline V lookup: CDR1 SGHRS, CDR2 YFSETQ. V gave up 0 bases and J gave up 6 bases, with 20 bases separating them. The CDR3 consists of 17 residues.

This clone was counted only a few times. The rearrangement joins TRBV23-1 to TRBJ2-7, with a tentative D call TRBD1 (6 bases). TRBV23-1 is designated an ORF whose function remains uncertain. Trimming removed 2 bases from V and 4 bases from J, with 18 bases in between. CDR3 length: 16 amino acids. The CDR3 spells CASSQTSSRGGYEQYF. The CDR3 DNA reads as TGCGCCAGCAGTCAAACCTCTAGCAGGGGTGGATACGAGCAGTACTTC.